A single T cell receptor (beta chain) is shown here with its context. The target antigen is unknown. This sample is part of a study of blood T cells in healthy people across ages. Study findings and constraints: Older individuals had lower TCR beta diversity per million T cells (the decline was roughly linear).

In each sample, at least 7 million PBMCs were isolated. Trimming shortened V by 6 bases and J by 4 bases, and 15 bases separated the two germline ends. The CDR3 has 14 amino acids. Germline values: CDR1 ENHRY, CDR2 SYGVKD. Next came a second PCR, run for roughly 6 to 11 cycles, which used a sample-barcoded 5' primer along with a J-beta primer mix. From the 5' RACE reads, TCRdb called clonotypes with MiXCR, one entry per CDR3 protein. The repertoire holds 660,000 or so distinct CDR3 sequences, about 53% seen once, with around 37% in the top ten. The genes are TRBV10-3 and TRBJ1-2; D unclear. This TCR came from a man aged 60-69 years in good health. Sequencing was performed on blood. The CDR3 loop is CAIRAAGISYGYTF. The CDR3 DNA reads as TGTGCCATCAGGGCGGCCGGGATTTCCTATGGCTACACCTTC.